This T cell receptor (beta chain) derives from a study of shared clonotypes between healthy human individuals. General study points: Estimated richness was generally greater in naive than memory subsets. Unshared clonotypes carried lower generation probabilities than those common to all four donors. In the sorted subsets, rarefaction showed sequencing was incomplete despite large depth. The study found 4.5% to 6% of naive CD4 clonotypes shared across a handful of donors.

CDR1 PRHDT and CDR2 FYEKMQ come from the germline V gene (reference sequence). Trimming cost V 5 bases and J 6 bases, with 9 bases left between them. The CDR3 consists of 12 residues. Clones were sequenced by immunoSEQ multiplex PCR, and TCRdb holds only the in-frame ones, with some missing. The sample includes millions of clones, approximately 94% of them seen just once. Naivety among CD8 cells was defined by CD45RO negativity and positive CCR7 selection, thereby excluding terminally differentiated effector memory CD45RA+ cells. With regard to this clone: Its antigen is not identified.

Material: naive CD8+ T cells sorted from blood. This receptor was identified in a man aged 18 to 30 in good health. This rearrangement joins TRBV13 to TRBJ2-3; no reliable D call. For the CDR3, the DNA is TGTGCCAGCAGCCAAGACCGGGATACGCAGTATTTT. Amino acids: CASSQDRDTQYF.